The 28 T cell receptor beta chains presented below share a single source sample, sequenced in a study of blood T cell repertoires in COVID-19. TCRdb keeps only in-frame clones here, not all; method: immunoSEQ multiplex PCR. In the table there are 120,000 to 150,000 clones, about 87% of which are singletons. The sequenced sample was PBMCs or T cells enriched from blood (not recorded which). Source of these receptors: a middle-aged man in a cohort exposed to, infected with or recovered from COVID-19 (not recorded which).

This clone has a single count. This chain links TRBV10-1 with TRBJ1-4, with D possibly being TRBD1 (5 bases). This CDR3 contains 14 residues. The germline V and J ends were trimmed by 0 bases and 6 bases, with 8 bases remaining between them. Per germline, CDR1 WNHNN and CDR2 SYGVQD (reference sequence). Here the CDR3 reads CASSESTGDEKLFF. CDR3 sequence (DNA): TGCGCCAGCAGTGAGTCCACGGGGGATGAAAAACTGTTTTTT.

The DNA for the CDR3 is TGTGCCAGTAGTAGAGCATGGCGGCTCTCTGGAAACACCATATATTTT. It translates to CASSRAWRLSGNTIYF. This rearrangement joins TRBV19 to TRBJ1-3; unclear D gene. Trimming took 4 bases from V and 0 from J, leaving 13 bases between them. Germline CDR1 reads LNHDA; CDR2 reads SQIVND (reference sequence). This CDR3 region has 16 residues. Full variable domain (rest looked up from reference TRBV19 and TRBJ1-3): DGGITQSPKYLFRKEGQNVTLSCEQNLNHDAMYWYRQDPGQGLRLIYYSQIVNDFQKGDIAEGYSVSREKKESFPLTVTSAQKNPTAFYLCASSRAWRLSGNTIYFGEGSWLTVV.

In this sample, this clone turned up a few times. V usage is TRBV6-6 and J usage is TRBJ1-2; maybe TRBD1 (5 bases). This CDR3 has 12 amino acids. In germline, CDR1 is MNHNY, CDR2 SVGAGI (reference sequence). With 7 bases removed from V and 6 bases from J, the gap between germline ends came to 12 bases. The CDR3 nucleotides are TGTGCCAGCACCCCACAACAGGATGGCTACACCTTC. As protein: CASTPQQDGYTF.

The chain employs TRBV19 and TRBJ2-1, with no clear D. Germline loops: CDR1 LNHDA, CDR2 SQIVND (reference sequence). CDR3 size: 15 residues. Trimming took 3 bases from V and 0 from J, leaving 9 bases between them. The CDR3 loop reads CASSMFGGSYNEQFF. The CDR3 DNA sequence: TGTGCCAGTAGTATGTTTGGCGGCTCCTACAATGAGCAGTTCTTC.

The V call is TRBV6-6, the J call TRBJ1-5; 7 bases are a match to TRBD1. The CDR3 extends over 14 amino acids. V shed 10 bases, J shed 4 bases, and the junction held 10 bases outside the gene matches. The germline V gene encodes CDR1 MNHNY and CDR2 SVGAGI (reference sequence). As DNA, the CDR3 is TGTGCCACCTCACCCGGGACAGCGAATCAGCCCCAGCATTTT. Its protein is CATSPGTANQPQHF.

This chain connects TRBV3-1 (or the pseudogene TRBV3-2) to TRBJ1-1, with D unresolved. Germline loops: CDR1 LGHDT, CDR2 YNNKEL (reference sequence). This CDR3 region has 11 residues. The V gene lost 6 bases and the J gene lost 6 bases, with 8 bases spanning the gap. This CDR3 reads CASSSRAEAFF. CDR3 bases: TGTGCCAGCAGTTCGAGGGCTGAAGCTTTCTTT.

The gene calls are TRBV10-3 and TRBJ2-7, with 10 positions matching TRBD2. V lost 7 bases and J lost 5; bases outside the gene matches: 8. Germline values: CDR1 ENHRY, CDR2 SYGVKD. CDR3 length: 14 amino acids. CDR3 protein: CAIKRGLASDEQYF. The CDR3 DNA reads TGTGCCATCAAACGGGGACTAGCGAGCGACGAGCAGTACTTC.

This chain joins TRBV19 and TRBJ2-1; 9 bases fit TRBD2. Germline V gives CDR1 LNHDA, CDR2 SQIVND (reference sequence). The CDR3 consists of 15 residues. Losses at the gene ends were 6 bases for V and 1 base for J; bases not matched to a gene: 4. CDR3 in amino acids: CASRVSGGSYNEQFF. For the CDR3, the DNA is TGTGCCAGTAGGGTGAGCGGGGGGTCCTACAATGAGCAGTTCTTC. The complete variable domain, with remaining parts taken from reference TRBV19 and TRBJ2-1, reads DGGITQSPKYLFRKEGQNVTLSCEQNLNHDAMYWYRQDPGQGLRLIYYSQIVNDFQKGDIAEGYSVSREKKESFPLTVTSAQKNPTAFYLCASRVSGGSYNEQFFGPGTRLTVL.

The chain's CDR3 is CASSVGPEVPLHF. The CDR3 DNA reads TGTGCCAGCAGCGTAGGACCGGAGGTACCCCTCCACTTT. The genes are TRBV9 and TRBJ1-6; no firm D call. V shed 0 bases and J shed 12 bases, with 10 bases lying between them. Per the germline V gene, CDR1 is SGDLS and CDR2 is YYNGEE. The CDR3 is made up of 13 amino acids.

V and J are TRBV19 and TRBJ2-5; 11 nucleotides agree with TRBD2. Germline lookup yields CDR1 LNHDA and CDR2 SQIVND (reference sequence). The V segment lost 3 bases and the J segment 4 bases; nucleotides outside the gene matches: 13. This CDR3 is built from 18 residues. CDR3 in amino acids: CASSMGSGGAWVSETQYF. CDR3 nucleotides: TGTGCCAGTAGTATGGGTAGCGGGGGGGCCTGGGTGTCAGAGACCCAGTACTTC.

This chain uses TRBV2 with TRBJ2-5, with 7 bases that match TRBD1. Germline CDR1 and CDR2: SNHLY and FYNNEI. The CDR3 runs 14 residues. J gave up 2 bases and V 7 bases, and 7 bases lay outside the gene matches. In DNA, the CDR3 is TGTGCCAGCAACCCGGGGACAGCTCAAGAGACCCAGTACTTC. Translated, it gives CASNPGTAQETQYF.

The chain carries TRBV5-1 and TRBJ2-2; 9 bases line up with TRBD1. The CDR3 has 15 amino acids. Germline CDR1 SGHRS, CDR2 YFSETQ. Trimming removed 7 bases from V and 0 bases from J; junction bases left unmatched: 4. CDR3 residues: CASGGQGANTGELFF. The CDR3 DNA sequence: TGCGCCAGCGGGGGACAGGGTGCGAACACCGGGGAGCTGTTTTTT.

This clone was found once. The chain has TRBV3-1 (or the pseudogene TRBV3-2) and TRBJ2-7; D uncertain. This CDR3 contains 15 residues. Trimming cost V 5 bases and J 0 bases, with 14 bases left between them. Germline V gene data show CDR1 as LGHDT and CDR2 as YNNKEL (reference sequence). The CDR3 nucleotides read TGTGCCAGCAGCAACGACCTGGGCAGCTCCTACGAGCAGTACTTC. This codes for CASSNDLGSSYEQYF.

The V gene is TRBV7-9, the J gene TRBJ2-3; 8 bases map to TRBD2. J gave up 3 bases and V 5 bases, and 10 bases lay outside the gene matches. The CDR3 spans 16 residues. Germline V gene sequence: CDR1 SEHNR, CDR2 FQNEAQ (reference sequence). CDR3 DNA: TGTGCCAGCAGCCCCCCCGGGGGGGCGCTTACAGATACGCAGTATTTT. Protein sequence: CASSPPGGALTDTQYF. The whole variable domain, filled in from reference TRBV7-9 and TRBJ2-3, reads DTGVSQNPRHKITKRGQNVTFRCDPISEHNRLYWYRQTLGQGPEFLTYFQNEAQLEKSRLLSDRFSAERPKGSFSTLEIQRTEQGDSAMYLCASSPPGGALTDTQYFGPGTRLTVL.

The chain is built from TRBV18 and TRBJ1-1; 9 bases are a match to TRBD1. Germline V gene lookup returns CDR1 KGHSH and CDR2 LQKENI. The CDR3 extends over 13 amino acids. J lost 11 bases, V lost 3 bases, and 7 bases had no gene match. The CDR3 DNA reads as TGTGCCAGCTCACCGACTGACAGGGGGAAGGCTTTCTTT. Protein product: CASSPTDRGKAFF.

The chain has TRBV24-1 and TRBJ2-1, with D hard to call. CDR1 and CDR2 (germline): KGHDR, SFDVKD. Trimming cost V 0 bases and J 9 bases, with 8 bases left between them. CDR3 length: 13 residues. CDR3 amino acids: CATSDLTRREQFF. In nucleotides, the CDR3 is TGTGCCACCAGTGATTTGACGCGGCGTGAGCAGTTCTTC.

The rearrangement uses TRBV30 and TRBJ1-3, with a tentative D call TRBD1 (6 bases). The CDR3 covers 13 residues. V was trimmed by 5 bases and J by 5 bases, leaving 13 bases between them. Germline loops: CDR1 GTSNPN, CDR2 SVGIG (reference sequence). The DNA of the CDR3 is TGTGCCTGGGGGGGCAGGGGCCGAAACACCATATATTTT. Translation: CAWGGRGRNTIYF.

The V gene is TRBV20-1, the J gene TRBJ2-7, with 7 bases lining up with TRBD2. The junction had 10 bases not matched to a gene; V was cut back by 3 bases and J by 2 bases. The germline CDR1 and CDR2 sequences are DFQATT and SNEGSKA (reference sequence). This CDR3 spans 15 amino acids. For the CDR3, the DNA is TGCAGTGCTAGTAGAACTAGCGCCTTTACCTACGAGCAGTACTTC. Its protein is CSASRTSAFTYEQYF.

This rearrangement joins TRBV12-5 to TRBJ1-4; possibly TRBD1 for D (6 bases). The CDR3 has 15 residues. CDR1 LGHNT and CDR2 FRNRAP come from the germline V gene. The V and J ends lost 6 bases and 10 bases respectively, with 21 bases between them. In DNA, the CDR3 is TGTGCTAGTGGGTCCCCCGGGACAACAGGAGGAAAACTGTTTTTT. It specifies CASGSPGTTGGKLFF.

The V call is TRBV5-1, the J call TRBJ2-7, with D maybe TRBD1 (5 bases). The V and J ends lost 2 bases and 5 bases respectively, with 14 bases between them. The CDR3 is 14 residues long. Looked up from germline, CDR1 is SGHRS and CDR2 is YFSETQ. This chain's CDR3 is CASSFGQGGDEQYF. DNA of the CDR3: TGCGCCAGCAGCTTCGGTCAGGGTGGCGACGAGCAGTACTTC.

This clone was seen a handful of times. The rearrangement joins TRBV19 to TRBJ2-1; 10 bases match TRBD2. Germline assignment: CDR1 LNHDA and CDR2 SQIVND (reference sequence). Trimming took 6 bases from V and 8 from J; bases not matched to a gene: 13. The CDR3 runs 16 residues. This chain's CDR3 is CASSSSAGGFLDEQFF. CDR3 in DNA: TGTGCCAGTAGCTCCTCAGCGGGGGGGTTTTTAGATGAGCAGTTCTTC.

V gene TRBV28 combines with J gene TRBJ1-5; D is undetermined. V was clipped by 6 bases and J by 6 bases, with 15 bases between them. In germline, CDR1 is MDHEN, CDR2 SYDVKM. The CDR3 is 14 residues long. CDR3 nucleotide sequence: TGTGCCAGCAGACCGGGAATGGGTCGTCAGCCCCAGCATTTT. This translates into CASRPGMGRQPQHF.

This clone has only one observation. J is TRBJ2-7 and V is TRBV6-5; TRBD1 matches 8 bases. CDR1 and CDR2 (germline): MNHEY, SVGAGI. Trimming took 6 bases from V and 4 from J; bases not matched to a gene: 2. The CDR3 has 12 residues. The CDR3 DNA sequence: TGTGCCAGCAGCCGGACAGGGTACGAGCAGTACTTC. Residues: CASSRTGYEQYF.

This clone was picked up one time. This chain uses TRBV10-2 with TRBJ1-2; TRBD1 matches at 9 bases. The CDR3 contains 14 residues. CDR1 is WSHSY and CDR2 is SAAADI in the germline V gene. Trimming at V came to 4 bases and at J to 3 bases, leaving 3 bases not matched to a gene. CDR3 sequence: CASSGRDRDYGYTF. The CDR3 DNA is TGCGCCAGCAGTGGGAGGGACAGGGACTATGGCTACACCTTC.

This chain joins TRBV6-6 and TRBJ1-1; 9 nucleotides align to TRBD1. The V and J ends lost 5 bases and 0 bases, in that order; junction bases with no gene match: 4. The germline V gene has CDR1 MNHNY and CDR2 SVGAGI (reference sequence). The CDR3 totals 15 residues. The CDR3 DNA reads TGTGCCAGCAGTCCCGGGACAGGGATGAACACTGAAGCTTTCTTT. It translates to CASSPGTGMNTEAFF.

The V call is TRBV12-3 or TRBV12-4, the J call TRBJ2-3, with D perhaps matching TRBD2 (6 bases). CDR3 length equals 12 residues. Trimming removed 4 bases at V and 10 bases at J, with 12 bases between. The CDR3, as DNA: TGTGCCAGCAGTTCATCTCCTAGCGCGCAGTATTTT. It is translated as CASSSSPSAQYF.

The rearrangement joins TRBV28 to TRBJ2-6; 8 positions agree with TRBD2. Germline V gives CDR1 MDHEN, CDR2 SYDVKM. This CDR3 region has 17 residues. The J segment lost 0 bases and the V segment lost 6 bases, leaving 7 bases of the junction unmatched. The CDR3 loop reads CASSPGGGLSGANVLTF. The CDR3 DNA reads TGTGCCAGCAGCCCCGGGGGGGGCCTCTCTGGGGCCAACGTCCTGACTTTC.

This chain joins TRBV9 and TRBJ1-2; TRBD1 is a possible D gene (6 bases). The CDR3 length is 15 residues. Looked up from germline, CDR1 is SGDLS and CDR2 is YYNGEE. V was clipped by 3 bases and J by 2 bases, with 14 bases between them. DNA of the CDR3: TGTGCCAGCAGCGGCCACAGGGTGGGAAACTATGGCTACACCTTC. Its translation: CASSGHRVGNYGYTF.